Below, 26 T cell receptor beta chains from the same sample are listed, as sequenced in a study of cytomegalovirus exposure and HLA in healthy donors. The PCR used 60 Vbeta and 13 Jbeta primers. Profiling relied on immunoSEQ multiplex PCR, and the TCRdb table lists in-frame clones only, not all of them. The sample includes approximately 170,000 clones, roughly 79% of them seen just once. The source material was PBMCs. These receptors all stem from a woman aged 40-49 years in good health and CMV-seropositive.

This sequence joins TRBV6-6 and TRBJ2-3; 11 bases match TRBD2. CDR3 size: 15 residues. Germline V gene sequence: CDR1 MNHNY, CDR2 SVGAGI (reference sequence). V lost 5 bases to trimming and J lost 6 bases; unmatched junction nucleotides: 7. CDR3 coding DNA: TGTGCCAGCAGTATAGCGGGGGGGAGCGGGGATACGCAGTATTTT. This codes for CASSIAGGSGDTQYF.

This clone was observed once. V is TRBV5-1 and J is TRBJ2-7, with 7 positions matching TRBD1. With 0 bases clipped from V and 1 base from J, the junction kept 4 bases outside the gene matches. The CDR3 loop spans 15 amino acids. Germline V gene data show CDR1 as SGHRS and CDR2 as YFSETQ. CDR3 sequence: CASSLAQGRSYEQYF. The CDR3 region has the DNA TGCGCCAGCAGCTTGGCACAGGGGCGATCCTACGAGCAGTACTTC.

The V gene is TRBV7-8, the J gene TRBJ1-1; D uncertain. Trimming shortened V by 5 bases and J by 1 base, and 11 bases separated the two germline ends. The CDR3 is 14 residues long. CDR1 and CDR2 (germline): SGHVS, FQNEAQ. The DNA of the CDR3 is TGTGCCAGCAGCCCAGGCCCAAAGAACACTGAAGCTTTCTTT. Translation: CASSPGPKNTEAFF.

About this clone itself: An end of the junction does not agree with germline; a read error may underlie this. The chain employs TRBV7-9 and TRBJ2-7, with D unresolved. Germline V gene sequence: CDR1 SEHNR, CDR2 FQNEAQ (reference sequence). The CDR3 sequence is 11 residues long. CDR3 protein: CSSSPSYEQYF. The DNA of the CDR3 is TGTTCCAGCAGCCCTTCCTACGAGCAGTACTTC.

This clone occurred a few times. The J gene is TRBJ2-3, the V gene TRBV7-9, with 7 bases that match TRBD1. Germline lookup yields CDR1 SEHNR and CDR2 FQNEAQ (reference sequence). The CDR3 is made up of 15 amino acids. V lost 4 bases and J lost 0; bases outside the gene matches: 4. The CDR3 region has the DNA TGTGCCAGCAGCTGGACAGGATCTAGCACAGATACGCAGTATTTT. Its protein is CASSWTGSSTDTQYF.

Worth noting for this clone: This may arise from a read error, as a much more abundant clone is one base away. This rearrangement joins TRBV19 to TRBJ1-2, with 8 positions matching TRBD1. The CDR3 consists of 17 residues. Per germline, CDR1 LNHDA and CDR2 SQIVND (reference sequence). V shed 3 bases, J shed 6 bases, and the junction held 15 bases outside the gene matches. The CDR3 sequence: CASSMDLGTGASHGYTF. In DNA, the CDR3 is TGTGCCAGTAGTATGGATCTCGGGACAGGCGCGAGCCATGGCTACACCTTC. Full variable domain (rest looked up from reference TRBV19 and TRBJ1-2): DGGITQSPKYLFRKEGQNVTLSCEQNLNHDAMYWYRQDPGQGLRLIYYSQIVNDFQKGDIAEGYSVSREKKESFPLTVTSAQKNPTAFYLCASSMDLGTGASHGYTFGSGTRLTVV.

This chain links TRBV18 with TRBJ1-2; the D gene is possibly TRBD1 (5 bases). Trimming stripped 2 bases from V and 7 bases from J, with 11 bases between. Germline CDR1 reads KGHSH; CDR2 reads LQKENI. There are 13 residues in the CDR3. CDR3: CASSPGAASGYTF. The CDR3 nucleotides are TGTGCCAGCTCACCAGGGGCAGCCAGTGGCTACACCTTC.

This clone was seen a handful of times. The chain couples TRBV6-1 to TRBJ2-3, with D possibly TRBD2 on 5 matching bases. Germline CDR1 MNHNS, CDR2 SASEGT. Trimming left V 0 bases short and J 2 bases short, with 12 bases between. The CDR3 covers 16 residues. This chain's CDR3 is CASSEALGLSTDTQYF. CDR3 sequence (DNA): TGTGCCAGCAGTGAAGCCCTTGGACTTTCCACAGATACGCAGTATTTT.

V usage is TRBV7-9 and J usage is TRBJ1-2; TRBD1 agrees at 11 bases. This CDR3 contains 14 residues. Per the germline V gene, CDR1 is SEHNR and CDR2 is FQNEAQ (reference sequence). Germline trimming cut 3 bases from V and 6 bases from J; bases unmatched to any gene: 3. Here the CDR3 reads CASSFGQGAHGYTF. The CDR3 DNA reads as TGTGCCAGCAGCTTCGGACAGGGGGCCCATGGCTACACCTTC.

A few counts support this clone. The chain joins TRBV30 to TRBJ1-5; D is perhaps TRBD1 (6 bases). With 0 bases removed from V and 9 bases from J, the gap between germline ends came to 15 bases. This CDR3 comprises 14 residues. Per germline, CDR1 GTSNPN and CDR2 SVGIG (reference sequence). Here the CDR3 reads CAWSVPGGTGPQHF. The CDR3 nucleotides read TGTGCCTGGAGTGTACCTGGGGGCACTGGGCCCCAGCATTTT.

The V gene is TRBV30, the J gene TRBJ2-5; D is perhaps TRBD2 (6 bases). CDR1 and CDR2 from the germline V gene are GTSNPN and SVGIG (reference sequence). With 3 bases removed from V and 4 bases from J, the gap between germline ends came to 15 bases. The CDR3 is made up of 14 amino acids. The CDR3 DNA reads TGTGCCTGGAGCACCTCGGACTACCTAGAGACCCAGTACTTC. Translation: CAWSTSDYLETQYF.

The chain recombines TRBV30 with TRBJ2-3; 7 bases are a match to TRBD2. This CDR3 has 14 amino acids. V shed 3 bases, J shed 2 bases, and the junction held 5 bases outside the gene matches. Germline V gene sequence: CDR1 GTSNPN, CDR2 SVGIG (reference sequence). The CDR3 DNA reads as TGTGCCTGGAGCCCTAGCGGCAACACAGATACGCAGTATTTT. It encodes CAWSPSGNTDTQYF. The variable domain in full, completed from reference TRBV30 and TRBJ2-3, reads SQTIHQWPATLVQPVGSPLSLECTVEGTSNPNLYWYRQAAGRGLQLLFYSVGIGQISSEVPQNLSASRPQDRQFILSSKKLLLSDSGFYLCAWSPSGNTDTQYFGPGTRLTVL.

J is TRBJ1-2 and V is TRBV11-2, with D tentatively TRBD1 (6 bases). Germline-derived CDR1 and CDR2 are SGHAT and FQNNGV. CDR3 length: 15 amino acids. The V end lost 5 bases, the J end lost 2 bases, and 15 bases lay between the germline ends. CDR3 nucleotide sequence: TGTGCCAGCAGCGACCTTCTGAGGGGGAACTATGGCTACACCTTC. This sequence encodes CASSDLLRGNYGYTF. The full variable domain, in which reference TRBV11-2 and TRBJ1-2 provide the parts outside the CDR3, is EAGVAQSPRYKIIEKRQSVAFWCNPISGHATLYWYQQILGQGPKLLIQFQNNGVVDDSQLPKDRFSAERLKGVDSTLKIQPAKLEDSAVYLCASSDLLRGNYGYTFGSGTRLTVV.

This rearrangement joins TRBV7-2 to TRBJ1-3; TRBD1 matches at 7 bases. The CDR3 contains 15 residues. Germline CDR1 is SGHTA and CDR2 is FQGNSA. V was clipped by 4 bases and J by 0 bases; unmatched bases: 3. CDR3 loop: CASSSTGNSGNTIYF. CDR3 coding DNA: TGTGCCAGCAGCTCGACAGGGAACTCTGGAAACACCATATATTTT.

V gene TRBV4-3 combines with J gene TRBJ1-2; 7 nucleotides align to TRBD1. Germline trimming cut 1 base from V and 4 bases from J; bases unmatched to any gene: 6. The CDR3 length is 15 residues. Germline V CDR1 and CDR2: LGHNA, YSLEER. The chain's CDR3 is CASSQGQGELYGYTF. The CDR3 coding sequence is TGCGCCAGCAGCCAAGGACAGGGAGAACTCTATGGCTACACCTTC.

This clone was recorded a few times. The chain carries TRBV7-2 and TRBJ1-3; D perhaps matches TRBD1 (6 bases). Between the trimmed V and J ends, which lost 3 bases and 1 base, there was a span of 10 bases. CDR1 SGHTA and CDR2 FQGNSA come from the germline V gene. The CDR3 contains 15 residues. The CDR3 protein is CASSLGGASGNTIYF. CDR3 in DNA: TGTGCCAGCAGCTTGGGGGGGGCTTCTGGAAACACCATATATTTT.

The chain combines TRBV19 with TRBJ2-1, with no clear D. Germline CDR1 LNHDA, CDR2 SQIVND (reference sequence). V lost 0 bases to trimming and J lost 10 bases, with 7 bases between them. The CDR3 totals 12 residues. CDR3: CASSIDQYEQFF. The CDR3 bases are TGTGCCAGTAGTATAGACCAGTACGAGCAGTTCTTC.

This clone was seen just once. The chain links TRBV5-1 to TRBJ1-2, with a possible D match to TRBD1 (5 bases). The V end lost 6 bases, the J end lost 8 bases, and 20 bases lay between the germline ends. Looked up from germline, CDR1 is SGHRS and CDR2 is YFSETQ. The CDR3 has 14 amino acids. The CDR3 DNA reads as TGCGCCAGCACCCTGGGGCAAGTCGTGGGCGGCTACACCTTC. Translating it yields CASTLGQVVGGYTF.

This clone was observed a single time. The V call is TRBV2, the J call TRBJ1-4; TRBD1 aligns across 8 bases. Germline V gene sequence: CDR1 SNHLY, CDR2 FYNNEI. Trimming took 6 bases from V and 6 from J; bases not matched to a gene: 6. The CDR3 runs to 14 residues. The CDR3 DNA follows: TGTGCCAGCAGAAGAGACAGGGGAGATGAAAAACTGTTTTTT. Residues: CASRRDRGDEKLFF.

This clone showed up just a few times. The genes are TRBV29-1 and TRBJ2-7, with D possibly TRBD2 on 6 matching bases. Germline loops: CDR1 SQVTM, CDR2 ANQGSEA. This CDR3 spans 14 amino acids. V shed 4 bases and J shed 3 bases, with 16 bases lying between them. CDR3 in amino acids: CSVAGETVNYEQYF. The CDR3 DNA sequence: TGCAGCGTTGCGGGAGAAACAGTTAACTACGAGCAGTACTTC.

The chain is built from TRBV30 and TRBJ1-6; TRBD1 is a possible D gene (5 bases). The CDR3 runs to 14 residues. V was shortened by 3 bases and J by 7 bases, with 13 bases between the two germline ends. Per the germline V gene, CDR1 is GTSNPN and CDR2 is SVGIG (reference sequence). CDR3 sequence (DNA): TGTGCCTGGAGCCCTGCTTGGGGCAATTCACCCCTCCACTTT. Translated: CAWSPAWGNSPLHF.

The chain carries TRBV4-3 and TRBJ2-1; a weak D match, TRBD2 (6 bases). V shed 1 base and J shed 5 bases, with 12 bases lying between them. The CDR3 is 15 amino acids. Germline-derived CDR1 and CDR2 are LGHNA and YSLEER. The CDR3 loop is CASSQAAGRNNEQFF. The CDR3 nucleotides read TGCGCCAGCAGCCAAGCGGCGGGACGCAACAATGAGCAGTTCTTC.

This chain joins TRBV6-5 and TRBJ1-3, with no clear D. This CDR3 contains 16 residues. Germline assignment: CDR1 MNHEY and CDR2 SVGAGI. The V end lost 4 bases, the J end lost 4 bases, and 17 bases lay between the germline ends. CDR3 residues: CASSFGLTTSGNTIYF. CDR3 sequence (DNA): TGTGCCAGCAGTTTTGGACTTACGACTTCGGGAAACACCATATATTTT.

This clone came up once. J is TRBJ2-5 and V is TRBV15, with a tentative D call TRBD1 (5 bases). In germline, CDR1 is LNHNV, CDR2 YYDKDF (reference sequence). The CDR3 length is 17 residues. V gave up 3 bases and J gave up 1 base, with 18 bases separating them. CDR3 sequence (DNA): TGTGCCACCAGCAGGACCTTTAGGGGAAGGCGCCAAGAGACCCAGTACTTC. Protein product: CATSRTFRGRRQETQYF.

This CDR3 reads CASSPWDRRGQETQYF. For the CDR3, the DNA is TGCGCCAGCAGTCCTTGGGACAGGAGGGGACAAGAGACCCAGTACTTC. The chain carries TRBV23-1 and TRBJ2-5; TRBD1 matches at 8 bases. TRBV23-1 is recorded as an ORF, its role being uncertain. V gave up 4 bases and J gave up 2 bases; unmatched junction bases: 9. This CDR3 has 16 amino acids.

With regard to this clone: One end of the junction does not line up with germline, which may come from a read error. V is TRBV15 and J is TRBJ2-4; TRBD1 matches at 9 bases. CDR3 length: 15 amino acids. The germline V gene has CDR1 LNHNV and CDR2 YYDKDF (reference sequence). The CDR3 here is CATSRDGTGQNSQYF. Written as DNA, the CDR3 is TGTGCCACCAGCAGAGACGGGACAGGGCAAAACAGTCAGTACTTC.